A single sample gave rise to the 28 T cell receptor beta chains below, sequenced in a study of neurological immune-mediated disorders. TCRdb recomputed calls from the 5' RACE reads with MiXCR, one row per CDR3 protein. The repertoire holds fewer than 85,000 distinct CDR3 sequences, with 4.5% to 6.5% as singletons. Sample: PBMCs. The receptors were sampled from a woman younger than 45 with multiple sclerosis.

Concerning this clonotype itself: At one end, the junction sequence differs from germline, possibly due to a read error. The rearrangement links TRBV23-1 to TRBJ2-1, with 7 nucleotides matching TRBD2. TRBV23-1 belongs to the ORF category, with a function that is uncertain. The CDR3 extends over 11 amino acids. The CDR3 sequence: CASSLTGLRIF. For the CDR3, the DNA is TGCGCCAGCAGTCTGACGGGACTAAGGATCTTC.

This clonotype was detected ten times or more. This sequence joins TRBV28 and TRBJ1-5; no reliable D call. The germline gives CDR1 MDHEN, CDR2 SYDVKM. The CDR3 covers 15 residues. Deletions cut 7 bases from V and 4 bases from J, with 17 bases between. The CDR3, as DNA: TGTGCCAGCAACTTCGCCAGACGGTTAAATCAGCCCCAGCATTTT. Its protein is CASNFARRLNQPQHF.

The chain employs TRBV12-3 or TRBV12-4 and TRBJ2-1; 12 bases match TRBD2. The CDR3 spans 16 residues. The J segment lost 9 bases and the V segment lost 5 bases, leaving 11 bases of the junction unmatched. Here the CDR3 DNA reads TGTGCCAGCAGTGCGGTTAGACTAGCGGGAGCCCTTGAGCAGTTCTTC. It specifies CASSAVRLAGALEQFF.

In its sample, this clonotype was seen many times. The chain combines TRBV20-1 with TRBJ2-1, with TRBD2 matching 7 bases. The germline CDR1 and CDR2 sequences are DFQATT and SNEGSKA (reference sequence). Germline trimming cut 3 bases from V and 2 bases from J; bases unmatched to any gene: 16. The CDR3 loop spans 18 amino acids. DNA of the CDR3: TGCAGTGCTAGGGATGACAGCGGGGAAAGGGGTACCTACAATGAGCAGTTCTTC. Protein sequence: CSARDDSGERGTYNEQFF.

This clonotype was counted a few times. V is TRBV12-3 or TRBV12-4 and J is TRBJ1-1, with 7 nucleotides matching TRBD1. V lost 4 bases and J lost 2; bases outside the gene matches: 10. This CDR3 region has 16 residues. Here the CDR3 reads CASSSKTGPANTEAFF. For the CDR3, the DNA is TGTGCCAGCAGTTCAAAGACAGGGCCTGCAAACACTGAAGCTTTCTTT.

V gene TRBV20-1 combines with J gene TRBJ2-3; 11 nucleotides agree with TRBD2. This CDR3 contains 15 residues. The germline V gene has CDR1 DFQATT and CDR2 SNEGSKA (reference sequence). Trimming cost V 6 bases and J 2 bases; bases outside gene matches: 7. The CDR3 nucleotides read TGCAGTGCCCAACTAGCGGGAGTCTTCACAGATACGCAGTATTTT. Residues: CSAQLAGVFTDTQYF.

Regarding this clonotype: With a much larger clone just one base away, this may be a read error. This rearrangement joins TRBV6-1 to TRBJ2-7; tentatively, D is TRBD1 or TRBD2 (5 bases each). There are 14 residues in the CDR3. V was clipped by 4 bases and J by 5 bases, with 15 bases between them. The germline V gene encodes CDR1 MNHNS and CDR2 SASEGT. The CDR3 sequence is CASSAFGEGDEQYF. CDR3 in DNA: TGTGCCAGCAGTGCATTCGGGGAAGGGGACGAGCAGTACTTC.

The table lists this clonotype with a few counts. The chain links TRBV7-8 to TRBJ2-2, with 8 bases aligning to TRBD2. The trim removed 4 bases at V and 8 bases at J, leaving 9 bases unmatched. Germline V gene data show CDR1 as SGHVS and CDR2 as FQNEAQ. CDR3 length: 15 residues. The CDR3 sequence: CASSSGTSGRGELFF. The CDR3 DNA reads TGTGCCAGCAGCTCCGGGACTAGTGGGAGAGGGGAGCTGTTTTTT.

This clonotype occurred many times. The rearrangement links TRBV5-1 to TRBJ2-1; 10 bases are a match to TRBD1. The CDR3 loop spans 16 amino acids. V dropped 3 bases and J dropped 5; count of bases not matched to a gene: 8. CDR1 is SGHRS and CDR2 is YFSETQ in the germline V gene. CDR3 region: CASSSRQGAPNNEQFF. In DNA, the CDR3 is TGCGCCAGCAGCTCCCGACAGGGGGCCCCCAACAATGAGCAGTTCTTC. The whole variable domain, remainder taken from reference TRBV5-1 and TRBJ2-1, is KAGVTQTPRYLIKTRGQQVTLSCSPISGHRSVSWYQQTPGQGLQFLFEYFSETQRNKGNFPGRFSGRQFSNSRSEMNVSTLELGDSALYLCASSSRQGAPNNEQFFGPGTRLTVL.

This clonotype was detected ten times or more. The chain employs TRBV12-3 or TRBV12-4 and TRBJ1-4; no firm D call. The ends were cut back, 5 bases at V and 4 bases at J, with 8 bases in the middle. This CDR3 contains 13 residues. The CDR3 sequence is CASSQRGNEKLFF. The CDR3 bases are TGTGCCAGCAGTCAGCGGGGTAATGAAAAACTGTTTTTT.

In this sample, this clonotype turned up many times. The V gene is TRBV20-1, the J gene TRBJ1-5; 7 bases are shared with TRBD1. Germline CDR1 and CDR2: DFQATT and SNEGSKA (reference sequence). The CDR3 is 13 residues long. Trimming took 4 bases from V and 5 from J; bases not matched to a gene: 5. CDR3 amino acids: CSAMVRGDQPQHF. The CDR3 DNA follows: TGCAGTGCTATGGTCAGGGGGGATCAGCCCCAGCATTTT.

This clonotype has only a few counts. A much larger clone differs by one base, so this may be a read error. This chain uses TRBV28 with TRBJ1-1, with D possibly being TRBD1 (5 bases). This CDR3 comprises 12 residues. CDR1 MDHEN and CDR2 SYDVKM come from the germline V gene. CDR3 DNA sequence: TGTGACACCCGGGACGGTCACACTGAAGCTTTCTTT. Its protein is CDTRDGHTEAFF. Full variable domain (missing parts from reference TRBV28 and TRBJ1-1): DVKVTQSSRYLVKRTGEKVFLECVQDMDHENMFWYRQDPGLGLRLIYFSYDVKMKEKGDIPEGYSVSREKKERFSLILESASTNQTSMYLCDTRDGHTEAFFGQGTRLTVV.

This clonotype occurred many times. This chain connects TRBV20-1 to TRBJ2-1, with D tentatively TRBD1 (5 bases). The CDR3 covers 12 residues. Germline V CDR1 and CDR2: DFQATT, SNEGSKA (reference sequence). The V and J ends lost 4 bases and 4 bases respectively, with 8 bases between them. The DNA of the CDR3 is TGCAGTGCTATTACAGGATACAATGAGCAGTTCTTC. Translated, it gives CSAITGYNEQFF.

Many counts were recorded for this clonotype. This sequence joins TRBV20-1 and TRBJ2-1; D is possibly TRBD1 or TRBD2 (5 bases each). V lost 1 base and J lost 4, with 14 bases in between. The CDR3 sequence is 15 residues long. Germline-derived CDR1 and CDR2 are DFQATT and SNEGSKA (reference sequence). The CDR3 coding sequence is TGCAGTGCTAGAGCTCCGGGACCTCTGTACAATGAGCAGTTCTTC. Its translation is CSARAPGPLYNEQFF.

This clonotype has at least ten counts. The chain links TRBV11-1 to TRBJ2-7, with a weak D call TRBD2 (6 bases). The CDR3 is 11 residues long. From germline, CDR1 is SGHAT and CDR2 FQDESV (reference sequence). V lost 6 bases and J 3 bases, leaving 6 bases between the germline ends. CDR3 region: CASRGGYEQYF. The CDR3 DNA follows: TGTGCCAGCAGGGGAGGCTACGAGCAGTACTTC.

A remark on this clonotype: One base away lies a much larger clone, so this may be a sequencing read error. For the CDR3, the DNA is TGTGCCACCTCTAGCGGGGGGGTGGAGACCCAGTACTTC. Its protein is CATSSGGVETQYF. The rearrangement links TRBV27 to TRBJ2-5, with TRBD2 matching 12 bases. Germline V gene sequence: CDR1 MNHEY, CDR2 SMNVEV (reference sequence). This CDR3 is 13 amino acids long. Trimming cost V 10 bases and J 5 bases; bases outside gene matches: 5.

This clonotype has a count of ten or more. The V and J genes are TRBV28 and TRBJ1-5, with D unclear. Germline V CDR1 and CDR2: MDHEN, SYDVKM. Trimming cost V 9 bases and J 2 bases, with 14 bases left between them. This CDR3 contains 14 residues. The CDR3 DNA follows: TGTGCCAGTACACTCGACGCGGGCAATCAGCCCCAGCATTTT. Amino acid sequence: CASTLDAGNQPQHF.

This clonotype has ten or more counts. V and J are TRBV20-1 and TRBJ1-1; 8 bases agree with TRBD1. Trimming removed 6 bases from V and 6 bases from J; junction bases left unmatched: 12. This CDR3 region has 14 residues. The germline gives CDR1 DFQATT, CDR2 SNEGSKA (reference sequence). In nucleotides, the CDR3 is TGCAGTGCCGGAACGACAGGGGCCTCTTCTGAAGCTTTCTTT. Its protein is CSAGTTGASSEAFF.

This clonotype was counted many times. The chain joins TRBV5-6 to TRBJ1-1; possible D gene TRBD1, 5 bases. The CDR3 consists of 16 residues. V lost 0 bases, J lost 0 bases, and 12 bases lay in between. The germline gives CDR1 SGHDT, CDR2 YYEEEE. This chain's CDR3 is CASSLDPGRLNTEAFF. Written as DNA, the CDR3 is TGTGCCAGCAGCTTGGACCCGGGACGGTTGAACACTGAAGCTTTCTTT.

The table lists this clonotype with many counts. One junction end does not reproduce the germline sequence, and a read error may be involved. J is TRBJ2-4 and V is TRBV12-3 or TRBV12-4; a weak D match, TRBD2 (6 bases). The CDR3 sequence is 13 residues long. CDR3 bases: TGTGCCAGCAGTTTGGGCGGGGCTAGCCTGGCGAACTTC. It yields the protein CASSLGGASLANF.

The CDR3 bases are TGCGCCAGCAGCTTGGCCATGGTCACAGATACGCAGTATTTT. Translation gives CASSLAMVTDTQYF. V is TRBV5-1 and J is TRBJ2-3; D is unresolved. V was pared by 0 bases and J by 2 bases, with 7 bases between. CDR1 is SGHRS, CDR2 YFSETQ, per germline. The CDR3 loop spans 14 amino acids.

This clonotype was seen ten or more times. The CDR3: CSARDPRTSGGSSYNEQFF. CDR3 DNA: TGCAGTGCTAGAGATCCTCGGACTAGCGGGGGGAGCTCCTACAATGAGCAGTTCTTC. The genes are TRBV20-1 and TRBJ2-1, with 14 bases matching TRBD2. The CDR3 is 19 amino acids. From germline, CDR1 is DFQATT and CDR2 SNEGSKA (reference sequence). With V trimmed by 0 bases and J by 0 bases, 7 bases remained unmatched.

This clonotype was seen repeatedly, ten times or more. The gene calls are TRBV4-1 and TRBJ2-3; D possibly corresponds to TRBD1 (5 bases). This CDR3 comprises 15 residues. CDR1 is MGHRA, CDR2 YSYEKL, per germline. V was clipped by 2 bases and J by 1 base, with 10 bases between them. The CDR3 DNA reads TGCGCCAGCAGCCAACAGGGTTTTCGCACAGATACGCAGTATTTT. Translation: CASSQQGFRTDTQYF.

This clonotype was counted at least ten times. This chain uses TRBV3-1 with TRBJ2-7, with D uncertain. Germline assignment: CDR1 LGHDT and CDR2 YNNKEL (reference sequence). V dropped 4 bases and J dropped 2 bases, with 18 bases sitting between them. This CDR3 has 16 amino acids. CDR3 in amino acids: CASSPEPHRSTYEQYF. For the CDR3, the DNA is TGTGCCAGCAGCCCCGAGCCCCACCGATCGACCTACGAGCAGTACTTC.

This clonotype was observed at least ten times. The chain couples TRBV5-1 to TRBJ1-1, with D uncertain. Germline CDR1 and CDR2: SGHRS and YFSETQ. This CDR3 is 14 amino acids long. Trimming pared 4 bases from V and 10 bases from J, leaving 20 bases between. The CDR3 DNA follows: TGCGCCAGCAGCGCCTCCTGGATTTTTGGCGGAGCTTTCTTT. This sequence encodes CASSASWIFGGAFF.

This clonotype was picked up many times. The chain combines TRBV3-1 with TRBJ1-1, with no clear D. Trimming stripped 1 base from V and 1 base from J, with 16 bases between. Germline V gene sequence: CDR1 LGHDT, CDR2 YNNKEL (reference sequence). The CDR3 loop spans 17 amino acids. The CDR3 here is CASSQGGRRTSNTEAFF. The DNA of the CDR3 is TGTGCCAGCAGCCAAGGAGGGCGCAGGACCTCGAACACTGAAGCTTTCTTT.

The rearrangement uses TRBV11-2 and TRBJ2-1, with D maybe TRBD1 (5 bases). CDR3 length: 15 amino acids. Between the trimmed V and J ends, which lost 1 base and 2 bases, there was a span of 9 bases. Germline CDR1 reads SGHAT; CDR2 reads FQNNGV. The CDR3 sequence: CASSLARATYNEQFF. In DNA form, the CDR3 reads TGTGCCAGCAGCTTAGCCAGGGCGACCTACAATGAGCAGTTCTTC. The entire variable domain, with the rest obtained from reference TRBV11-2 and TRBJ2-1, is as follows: EAGVAQSPRYKIIEKRQSVAFWCNPISGHATLYWYQQILGQGPKLLIQFQNNGVVDDSQLPKDRFSAERLKGVDSTLKIQPAKLEDSAVYLCASSLARATYNEQFFGPGTRLTVL.

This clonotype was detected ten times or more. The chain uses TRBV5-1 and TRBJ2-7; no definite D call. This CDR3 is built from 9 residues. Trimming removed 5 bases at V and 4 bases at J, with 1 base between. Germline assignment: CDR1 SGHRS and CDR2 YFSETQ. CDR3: CASSYEQYV. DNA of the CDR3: TGCGCCAGCAGTTACGAGCAGTACGTC.